The T cell receptor beta chain described here comes from a study of blood T cell repertoires in COVID-19 (dated by TCRdb to 2019 to 2021). In the study overall: Collaborator samples came from the United States, Italy and Spain and covered acute and convalescent phases of COVID-19. The prospective study material was composed of cDNA or gDNA derived from T cells, B-cell-depleted T cells, or PBMCs. Subjects who had been exposed to COVID-19, were actively infected with it, or had recovered from it provided the deeply sampled blood TCRbeta repertoires that made up the dataset. The repertoires were released in a freely available public database intended as a resource for research on the immune response to SARS-CoV-2. Samples came from the ongoing ImmuneRACE study (first 160 participants) plus 1,254 subjects from 6 global collaborators. Nearly every sample came with metadata listing a de-identified subject ID, COVID-19 status, age in years and sex. Where available, HLA class I and class II types were obtained from metadata supplied by the sample provider rather than from assay-based typing. On the study overall, not on this receptor specifically: How much clinical and demographic metadata was included differed by source and by participant, and the metadata was provided uncurated.

Ends trimmed: V by 5 bases, J by 3 bases; bases unmatched to a gene: 1. The germline V gene specifies SGHAT as CDR1 and FQNNGV as CDR2. Inclusive of the bounding cysteine and phenylalanine, the CDR3 is 14 residues long. Only the CDR3 DNA is retained, 42 bases long and in frame from the first base. The collaborating institutions used their own protocols to collect whole blood in K2EDTA tubes. For TCRbeta analysis, collaborators shipped samples as frozen whole blood, isolated PBMCs, or DNA extracted from either of those sample types. Details on this clone: The antigen this receptor binds is unknown. No base-level quality is on record; no much larger clone is a single base apart.

TCRbeta CDR3 regions were amplified from genomic DNA using the immunoSEQ Assay, a bias-controlled multiplex PCR. The authors' pipeline ran thus. Within the assay, amplification of reference gene primers was used to estimate how many nucleated cells each sample contained. To quantify the absolute abundance of each unique TCRbeta CDR3 rearrangement, sequence reads were collapsed and filtered. Productive Simpson clonality was computed per sample as the square root of Simpson's diversity index over productive rearrangements. The table was pulled from immuneACCESS by TCRdb, which kept in-frame rearrangements only. Such tables lose some clones; where checked, under half of the loss comes from unresolved V genes, and the rest has no known cause. V and J calls and clone size are as listed in that table; D and trimming were resolved from the DNA. Counted in this sample were approximately 94,000 clones; 80% of them appeared once. Together, the top ten hold over 30% of the sample.

This sequence was found in a man aged 65 to 85 with active or convalescent COVID-19. The sample consisted of peripheral blood. The rearranged chain carries TRBV11-2 and TRBJ2-1; a stretch of 10 junction bases matches TRBD1. The sequenced DNA: TGTGCCAGCAGCCGGGACAGGGGCTACAATGAGCAGTTCTTC. Its protein is CASSRDRGYNEQFF.